The present T cell receptor beta chain was sequenced within a study of shared clonotypes between healthy human individuals. Germline values: CDR1 SEHNR, CDR2 FQNEAQ (reference sequence). With 7 bases removed from V and 1 base from J, the gap between germline ends came to 16 bases. This CDR3 has 15 amino acids. Only in-frame clones appear in the TCRdb table, and some are missing; sequencing was by immunoSEQ multiplex PCR. This sample carries approximately 1,500,000 clones, nearly 99% of them seen once, and the ten largest clones take about 0.45%. This TCR came from a man aged 30-40 years in good health. The specimen was naive CD4+ T cells sorted from blood. Documented subset: CD45RA+ positively selected. The chain is built from TRBV7-9 and TRBJ2-5; D is possibly TRBD1 or TRBD2 (5 bases each). Written as DNA, the CDR3 is TGTGCCAGCACCACTGTTGGGGGTCCCCAAGAGACCCAGTACTTC. It encodes CASTTVGGPQETQYF. Filled out from reference TRBV7-9 and TRBJ2-5, the complete variable domain reads DTGVSQNPRHKITKRGQNVTFRCDPISEHNRLYWYRQTLGQGPEFLTYFQNEAQLEKSRLLSDRFSAERPKGSFSTLEIQRTEQGDSAMYLCASTTVGGPQETQYFGPGTRLLVL.